These 18 T cell receptor beta chains share one sample of origin, sequenced in a study of shared clonotypes between healthy human individuals. Profiled with immunoSEQ multiplex PCR; TCRdb holds only in-frame clones, not every one. This sample has 740,000 or so clones, with around 78% found just once. Sequencing was carried out using memory CD4+ T cells sorted from blood. The sample's subset: CD45RA-negative fraction. The origin of the receptors is a woman under 40 in good health.

The chain joins TRBV19 to TRBJ2-5, with D maybe TRBD2 (6 bases). The CDR3 has 16 amino acids. Germline lookup yields CDR1 LNHDA and CDR2 SQIVND (reference sequence). Trimming stripped 7 bases from V and 6 bases from J, with 24 bases between. This CDR3 is CASKDLGSGGGKTQYF. The CDR3 DNA follows: TGTGCCAGTAAGGATTTAGGGTCCGGCGGCGGGAAGACCCAGTACTTC.

The sample holds one count of this clone. The CDR3 DNA follows: TGTGCCAGCTCACCACTTTGGGGGACAGCCTACAATGAGCAGTTCTTC. This codes for CASSPLWGTAYNEQFF. This chain links TRBV18 with TRBJ2-1, with TRBD1 identical over 7 bases. Germline V gene sequence: CDR1 KGHSH, CDR2 LQKENI. V was clipped by 1 base and J by 2 bases; unmatched bases: 5. The CDR3 contains 16 residues.

This clone was observed a few times. The chain combines TRBV11-2 with TRBJ2-1; the D is unclear. Per germline, CDR1 SGHAT and CDR2 FQNNGV. Between the trimmed V and J ends, which lost 5 bases and 8 bases, there was a span of 22 bases. The CDR3 covers 16 residues. The CDR3 is CASSPKQTILGDEQFF. As DNA, the CDR3 is TGTGCCAGCAGCCCAAAACAAACGATCCTAGGCGATGAGCAGTTCTTC.

The chain links TRBV5-1 to TRBJ2-5, with D hard to call. The CDR3 runs 14 residues. With 3 bases removed from V and 0 bases from J, the gap between germline ends came to 9 bases. CDR1 and CDR2 from the germline V gene are SGHRS and YFSETQ. In DNA form, the CDR3 reads TGCGCCAGCAGCTGGATGGGCCACCAAGAGACCCAGTACTTC. Residues: CASSWMGHQETQYF.

The V and J genes are TRBV27 and TRBJ1-2, with D tentatively TRBD1 (5 bases). V lost 0 bases, J lost 5 bases, and 13 bases lay in between. The CDR3 length is 15 residues. The germline V gene has CDR1 MNHEY and CDR2 SMNVEV (reference sequence). The DNA of the CDR3 is TGTGCCAGCAGTTTATCTGTGGGGGGTCGGTATGGCTACACCTTC. This codes for CASSLSVGGRYGYTF.

The chain has TRBV6-4 and TRBJ2-1, with TRBD1 as a possible D gene (6 bases). The V and J ends lost 5 bases and 7 bases respectively, with 9 bases between them. CDR1 MRHNA and CDR2 SNTAGT come from the germline V gene. The CDR3 sequence is 12 residues long. The CDR3 region has the DNA TGTGCCAGCAGTAAAACAGGGAATGAGCAGTTCTTC. It is translated as CASSKTGNEQFF.

This clone has ten or more counts. In the same sample, other DNA sequences code for this CDR3. The chain employs TRBV18 and TRBJ2-2, with D unresolved. V gave up 0 bases and J gave up 6 bases, with 2 bases separating them. Germline assignment: CDR1 KGHSH and CDR2 LQKENI. The CDR3 is 12 amino acids. CDR3 DNA: TGTGCCAGCTCACCACCGTCCGGGGAGCTGTTTTTT. Its protein product is CASSPPSGELFF.

The chain carries TRBV2 and TRBJ1-5, with D tentatively TRBD1 (6 bases). Germline lookup yields CDR1 SNHLY and CDR2 FYNNEI. The CDR3 is 14 residues long. Trimming cost V 6 bases and J 7 bases, with 16 bases left between them. CDR3 protein: CASRITGSGQPQHF. DNA for the CDR3: TGTGCCAGCAGGATAACAGGGTCGGGCCAGCCCCAGCATTTT.

This chain links TRBV28 with TRBJ1-3; D uncertain. Germline V gene lookup returns CDR1 MDHEN and CDR2 SYDVKM. This CDR3 has 13 residues. With 3 bases removed from V and 8 bases from J, the gap between germline ends came to 11 bases. In nucleotides, the CDR3 is TGTGCCAGCAGTTTGGGTCAACGGGACACCATATATTTT. This sequence encodes CASSLGQRDTIYF.

This clone was seen at least ten times. CDR3 residues: CASSRTGQGSVDEQFF. CDR3 in DNA: TGTGCCAGCAGCAGAACGGGACAGGGGAGCGTAGATGAGCAGTTCTTC. V is TRBV7-3 and J is TRBJ2-1, with 10 bases lining up with TRBD1. The V segment lost 5 bases and the J segment 8 bases; nucleotides outside the gene matches: 12. Germline loops: CDR1 SGHTA, CDR2 FQGTGA. This CDR3 comprises 16 residues.

This clone is a singleton in its sample. V is TRBV19 and J is TRBJ1-5, with a possible D match to TRBD1 (5 bases). The CDR3 is made up of 14 amino acids. From germline, CDR1 is LNHDA and CDR2 SQIVND (reference sequence). V was cut by 7 bases and J by 4 bases, with 14 bases left in between. CDR3 in DNA: TGTGCCAGTACCCCAGGGTCGGGAAATCAGCCCCAGCATTTT. Its protein is CASTPGSGNQPQHF.

This clone was detected only once. The rearrangement joins TRBV7-9 to TRBJ2-3; 15 nucleotides align to TRBD2. CDR3 size: 16 residues. CDR1 and CDR2 from the germline V gene are SEHNR and FQNEAQ (reference sequence). J gave up 4 bases and V 4 bases, and 3 bases lay outside the gene matches. CDR3 nucleotides: TGTGCCAGCAGCTCGGGACTAGCGGGAGGCGCAGATACGCAGTATTTT. Protein sequence: CASSSGLAGGADTQYF.

The J gene is TRBJ1-2, the V gene TRBV25-1; 7 bases align to TRBD1. Losses at the gene ends were 2 bases for V and 3 bases for J; bases not matched to a gene: 3. CDR3 length: 14 amino acids. CDR1 is MGHDK and CDR2 is SYGVNS in the germline V gene. The CDR3 sequence is CASSERQGHYGYTF. CDR3 DNA: TGTGCCAGCAGTGAACGACAGGGCCACTATGGCTACACCTTC.

A word on this clone: Other DNA sequences in this sample translate to the same CDR3. The chain has TRBV2 and TRBJ2-7, with TRBD1 as a possible D gene (5 bases). CDR1 and CDR2 (germline): SNHLY, FYNNEI. Trimming removed 6 bases at V and 4 bases at J, with 10 bases between. The CDR3 extends over 12 amino acids. CDR3 coding DNA: TGTGCCAGCAGGGGCGACAGTTACGAGCAGTACTTC. Its translation: CASRGDSYEQYF.

A word on this clone: Other DNA sequences in this sample translate to the same CDR3. The chain combines TRBV2 with TRBJ2-1, with 8 bases that match TRBD2. With V trimmed by 7 bases and J by 1 base, 3 bases remained unmatched. The CDR3 covers 14 residues. Germline V lookup: CDR1 SNHLY, CDR2 FYNNEI. The CDR3 nucleotides are TGTGCCAGCACCCGACTAGCGTCCTACAATGAGCAGTTCTTC. Amino acid sequence: CASTRLASYNEQFF.

The V and J genes are TRBV7-9 and TRBJ1-5; D gene uncertain. With 1 base removed from V and 4 bases from J, the gap between germline ends came to 14 bases. There are 16 residues in the CDR3. Germline CDR1 SEHNR, CDR2 FQNEAQ (reference sequence). The CDR3 nucleotides are TGTGCCAGCAGCTTAGGGGGTGCAGGTAATAATCAGCCCCAGCATTTT. Translating it yields CASSLGGAGNNQPQHF.

The chain carries TRBV7-2 and TRBJ1-5; no reliable D call. V lost 5 bases and J 0 bases, leaving 8 bases between the germline ends. Germline CDR1 is SGHTA and CDR2 is FQGNSA. The CDR3 covers 14 residues. The CDR3 is CASSTGNSNQPQHF. As DNA, the CDR3 is TGTGCCAGCAGCACGGGAAATAGCAATCAGCCCCAGCATTTT.

This clone showed up just a few times. V is TRBV7-9 and J is TRBJ2-7; 8 bases align to TRBD2. The CDR3 is made up of 14 amino acids. The V gene's germline CDR1 is SEHNR and CDR2 FQNEAQ (reference sequence). V shed 5 bases, J shed 7 bases, and the junction held 10 bases outside the gene matches. This CDR3 is CASSPGGGRLEQYF. The CDR3 nucleotides are TGTGCCAGCAGCCCGGGAGGGGGGAGGTTAGAGCAGTACTTC. The whole variable domain, remainder taken from reference TRBV7-9 and TRBJ2-7, is DTGVSQNPRHKITKRGQNVTFRCDPISEHNRLYWYRQTLGQGPEFLTYFQNEAQLEKSRLLSDRFSAERPKGSFSTLEIQRTEQGDSAMYLCASSPGGGRLEQYFGPGTRLTVT.